The subject of this entry is one T cell receptor beta chain. Its antigen is unknown. Germline V gene lookup returns CDR1 SGHNT and CDR2 YYREEE (reference sequence). The V end was cut by 4 bases, the J end by 1 base, with 8 bases between. This CDR3 region has 13 residues. The sample belongs to a study of T cell repertoires in cytomegalovirus infection. In the study overall: Evidence of both CMV infection and a matching HLA type came from public TCR beta signatures. Whole-study findings and limits: Dominant in the ex vivo response were TCR beta clonotypes restricted by HLA-C and specific for CMV. Frequencies of public TCR beta families were cumulated, and this identified carriers of CMV plus the relevant HLA.

TCRdb reanalysed the reads using MiXCR and keeps one entry per CDR3 protein. Among roughly 150,000 distinct CDR3 sequences listed, around 22% were seen once. The TCR sequence derives from a human donor in good health (CMV status not recorded). Some clones in this sample may be carry-over from other donors' samples. The V gene is TRBV5-4, the J gene TRBJ2-5, with no clear D. The sequencing input was PBMCs. CDR3 nucleotides: TGTGCCAGCAGCGTACAGACCCAAGAGACCCAGTACTTC. Protein product: CASSVQTQETQYF.